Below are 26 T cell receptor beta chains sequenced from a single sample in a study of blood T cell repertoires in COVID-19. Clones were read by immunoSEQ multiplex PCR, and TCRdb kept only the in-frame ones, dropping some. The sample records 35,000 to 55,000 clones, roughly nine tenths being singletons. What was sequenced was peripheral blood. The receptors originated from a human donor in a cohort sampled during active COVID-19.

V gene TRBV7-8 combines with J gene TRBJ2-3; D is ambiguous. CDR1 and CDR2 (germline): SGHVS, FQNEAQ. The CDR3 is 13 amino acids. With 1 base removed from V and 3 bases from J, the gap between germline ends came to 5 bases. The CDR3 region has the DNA TGTGCCAGCAGCTTAGGAGGAACAGATACGCAGTATTTT. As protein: CASSLGGTDTQYF.

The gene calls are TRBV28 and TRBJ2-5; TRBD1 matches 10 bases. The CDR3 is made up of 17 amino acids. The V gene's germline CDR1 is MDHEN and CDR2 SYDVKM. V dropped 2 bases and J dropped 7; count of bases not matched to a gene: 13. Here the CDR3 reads CASSLAPTTGGEMTQYF. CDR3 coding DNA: TGTGCCAGCAGTTTAGCCCCTACGACAGGGGGCGAGATGACCCAGTACTTC.

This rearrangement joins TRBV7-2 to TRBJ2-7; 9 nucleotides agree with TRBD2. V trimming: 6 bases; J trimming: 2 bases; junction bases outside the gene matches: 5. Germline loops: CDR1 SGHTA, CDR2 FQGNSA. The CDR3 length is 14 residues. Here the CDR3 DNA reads TGTGCCAGCAGGCCTAGCGGGACTACCTACGAGCAGTACTTC. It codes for CASRPSGTTYEQYF.

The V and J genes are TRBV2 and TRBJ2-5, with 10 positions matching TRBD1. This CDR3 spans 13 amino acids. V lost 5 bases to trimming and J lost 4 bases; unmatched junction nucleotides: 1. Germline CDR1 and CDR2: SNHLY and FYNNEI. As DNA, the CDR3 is TGTGCCAGCAGTCGGGACAGGGGAGAGACCCAGTACTTC. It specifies CASSRDRGETQYF. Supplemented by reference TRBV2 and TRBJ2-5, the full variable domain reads EPEVTQTPSHQVTQMGQEVILRCVPISNHLYFYWYRQILGQKVEFLVSFYNNEISEKSEIFDDQFSVERPDGSNFTLKIRSTKLEDSAMYFCASSRDRGETQYFGPGTRLLVL.

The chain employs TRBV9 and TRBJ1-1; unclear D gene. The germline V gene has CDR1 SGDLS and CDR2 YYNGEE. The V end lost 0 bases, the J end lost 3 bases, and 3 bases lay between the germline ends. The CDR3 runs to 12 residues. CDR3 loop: CASSVADTEAFF. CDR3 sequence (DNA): TGTGCCAGCAGCGTAGCCGACACTGAAGCTTTCTTT.

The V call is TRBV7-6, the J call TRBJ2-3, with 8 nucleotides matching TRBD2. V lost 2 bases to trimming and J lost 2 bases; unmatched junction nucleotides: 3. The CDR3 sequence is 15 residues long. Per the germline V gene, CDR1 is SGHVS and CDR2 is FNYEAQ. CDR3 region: CASSLIAGFTDTQYF. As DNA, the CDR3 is TGTGCCAGCAGCTTAATAGCGGGATTCACAGATACGCAGTATTTT.

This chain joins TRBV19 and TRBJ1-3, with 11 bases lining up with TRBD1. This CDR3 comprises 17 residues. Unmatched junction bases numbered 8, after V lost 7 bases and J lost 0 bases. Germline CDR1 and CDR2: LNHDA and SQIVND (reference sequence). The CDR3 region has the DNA TGTGCCAGTAAGGGGGGACAGGGGGGCCTCTCTGGAAACACCATATATTTT. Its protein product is CASKGGQGGLSGNTIYF. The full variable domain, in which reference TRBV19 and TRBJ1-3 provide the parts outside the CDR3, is DGGITQSPKYLFRKEGQNVTLSCEQNLNHDAMYWYRQDPGQGLRLIYYSQIVNDFQKGDIAEGYSVSREKKESFPLTVTSAQKNPTAFYLCASKGGQGGLSGNTIYFGEGSWLTVV.

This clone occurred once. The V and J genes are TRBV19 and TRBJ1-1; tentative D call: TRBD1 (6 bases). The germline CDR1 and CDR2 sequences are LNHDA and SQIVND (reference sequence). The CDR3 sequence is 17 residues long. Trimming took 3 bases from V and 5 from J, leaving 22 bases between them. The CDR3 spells CASSIPPRQAGRTEAFF. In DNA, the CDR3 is TGTGCCAGTAGTATCCCACCTCGACAGGCGGGTCGGACTGAAGCTTTCTTT.

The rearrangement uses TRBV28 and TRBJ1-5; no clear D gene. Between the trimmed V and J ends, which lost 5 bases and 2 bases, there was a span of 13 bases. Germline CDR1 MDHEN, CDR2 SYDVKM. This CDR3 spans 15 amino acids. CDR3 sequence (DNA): TGTGCCAGCAGTCCGAGGTTCAATGGCAATCAGCCCCAGCATTTT. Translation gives CASSPRFNGNQPQHF.

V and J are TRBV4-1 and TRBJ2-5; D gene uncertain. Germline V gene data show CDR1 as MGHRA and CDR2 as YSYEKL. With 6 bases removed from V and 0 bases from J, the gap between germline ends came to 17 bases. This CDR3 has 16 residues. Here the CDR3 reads CASRPVHEEYQETQYF. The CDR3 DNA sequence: TGCGCCAGCAGACCAGTACACGAGGAATACCAAGAGACCCAGTACTTC.

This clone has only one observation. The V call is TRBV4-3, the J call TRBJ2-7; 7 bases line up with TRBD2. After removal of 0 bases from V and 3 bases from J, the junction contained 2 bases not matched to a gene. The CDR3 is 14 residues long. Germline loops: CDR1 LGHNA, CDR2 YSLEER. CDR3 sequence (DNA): TGCGCCAGCAGCCAAGAGCGGGGGAGCTACGAGCAGTACTTC. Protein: CASSQERGSYEQYF.

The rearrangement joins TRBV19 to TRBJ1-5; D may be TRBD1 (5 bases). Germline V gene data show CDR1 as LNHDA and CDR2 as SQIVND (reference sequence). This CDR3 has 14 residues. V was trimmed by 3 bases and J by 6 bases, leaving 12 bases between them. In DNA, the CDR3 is TGTGCCAGTAGTATGGGGGGGTGGAGTCAGCCCCAGCATTTT. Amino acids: CASSMGGWSQPQHF.

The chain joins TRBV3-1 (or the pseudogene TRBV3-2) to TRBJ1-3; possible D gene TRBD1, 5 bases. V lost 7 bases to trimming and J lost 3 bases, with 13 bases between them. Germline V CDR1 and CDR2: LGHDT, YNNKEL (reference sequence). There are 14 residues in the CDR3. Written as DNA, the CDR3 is TGTGCCAGCACCTCCGGGGGTTTTGGAAACACCATATATTTT. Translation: CASTSGGFGNTIYF.

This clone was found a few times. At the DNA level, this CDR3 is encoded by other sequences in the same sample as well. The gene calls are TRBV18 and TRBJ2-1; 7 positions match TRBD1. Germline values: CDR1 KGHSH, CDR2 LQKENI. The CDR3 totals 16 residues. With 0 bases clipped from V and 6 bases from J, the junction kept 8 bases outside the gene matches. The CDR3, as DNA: TGTGCCAGCTCACCACCGTCGTCAGGGGGTGGCAATGAGCAGTTCTTC. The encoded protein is CASSPPSSGGGNEQFF.

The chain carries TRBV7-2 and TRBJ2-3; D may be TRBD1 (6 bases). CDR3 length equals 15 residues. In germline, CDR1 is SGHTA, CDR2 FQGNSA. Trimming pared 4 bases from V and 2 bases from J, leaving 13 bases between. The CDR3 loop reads CASSYGQTDTDTQYF. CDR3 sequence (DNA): TGTGCCAGCAGCTACGGACAGACGGACACAGATACGCAGTATTTT.

CDR3 bases: TGTGCCAGCAGCTTCGGACAGGGTGAAAGAGATGAGCAGTTCTTC. Translated, it gives CASSFGQGERDEQFF. This chain uses TRBV7-9 with TRBJ2-1; 8 bases agree with TRBD1. The germline CDR1 and CDR2 sequences are SEHNR and FQNEAQ (reference sequence). Germline trimming cut 3 bases from V and 8 bases from J; bases unmatched to any gene: 9. This CDR3 has 15 residues.

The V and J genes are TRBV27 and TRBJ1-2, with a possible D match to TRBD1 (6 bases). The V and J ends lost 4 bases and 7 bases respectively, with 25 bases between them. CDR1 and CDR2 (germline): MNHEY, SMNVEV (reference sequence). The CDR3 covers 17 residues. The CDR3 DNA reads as TGTGCCAGCAGTTCGCCGTGGAGTACAGGGACCACACGTGGCTACACCTTC. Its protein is CASSSPWSTGTTRGYTF.

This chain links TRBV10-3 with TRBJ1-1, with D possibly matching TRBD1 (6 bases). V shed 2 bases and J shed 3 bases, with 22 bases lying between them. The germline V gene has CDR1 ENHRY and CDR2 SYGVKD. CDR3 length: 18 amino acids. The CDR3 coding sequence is TGTGCCATCAGTGAGGCGTTCGGACAGCGTTTCGGGGACACTGAAGCTTTCTTT. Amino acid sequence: CAISEAFGQRFGDTEAFF.

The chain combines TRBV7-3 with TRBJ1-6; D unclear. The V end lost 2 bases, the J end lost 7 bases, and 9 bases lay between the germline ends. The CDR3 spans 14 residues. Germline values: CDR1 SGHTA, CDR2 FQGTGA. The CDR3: CASSLGGLNSPLHF. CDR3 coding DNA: TGTGCCAGCAGCTTAGGCGGACTAAATTCACCCCTCCACTTT.

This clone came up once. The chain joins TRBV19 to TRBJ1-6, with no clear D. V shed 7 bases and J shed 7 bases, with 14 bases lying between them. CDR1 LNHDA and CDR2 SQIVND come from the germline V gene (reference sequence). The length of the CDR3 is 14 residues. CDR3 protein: CASTGQAKNSPLHF. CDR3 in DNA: TGTGCCAGTACCGGCCAGGCAAAGAATTCACCCCTCCACTTT.

The chain's CDR3 is CASSYSGTAYEQYF. The CDR3 DNA follows: TGTGCCAGCAGTTACTCCGGGACAGCCTACGAGCAGTACTTC. The chain employs TRBV6-2 or TRBV6-3 and TRBJ2-7; 7 bases align to TRBD1. The CDR3 covers 14 residues. Trimming removed 0 bases from V and 2 bases from J; junction bases left unmatched: 1. The germline V gene has CDR1 MNHEY and CDR2 SVGEGT.

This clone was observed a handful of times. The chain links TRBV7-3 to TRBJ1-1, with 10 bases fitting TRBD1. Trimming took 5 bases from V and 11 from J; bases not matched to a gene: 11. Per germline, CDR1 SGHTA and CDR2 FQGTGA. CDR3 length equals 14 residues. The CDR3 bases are TGTGCCAGCAGCCCGACAGGGGGCAACTTTGTGGCTTTCTTT. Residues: CASSPTGGNFVAFF.

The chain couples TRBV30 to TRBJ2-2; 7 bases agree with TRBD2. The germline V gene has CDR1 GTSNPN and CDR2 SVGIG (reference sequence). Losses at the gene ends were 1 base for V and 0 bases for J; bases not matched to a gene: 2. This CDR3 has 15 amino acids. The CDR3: CAWSAGGTNTGELFF. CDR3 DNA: TGTGCCTGGAGTGCCGGGGGGACGAACACCGGGGAGCTGTTTTTT.

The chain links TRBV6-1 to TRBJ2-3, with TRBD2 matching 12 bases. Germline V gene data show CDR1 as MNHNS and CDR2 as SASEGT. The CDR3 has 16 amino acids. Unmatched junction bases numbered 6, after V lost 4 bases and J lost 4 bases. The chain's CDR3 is CASSGSSGGGADTQYF. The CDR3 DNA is TGTGCCAGCAGTGGTTCTAGCGGGGGGGGCGCAGATACGCAGTATTTT.

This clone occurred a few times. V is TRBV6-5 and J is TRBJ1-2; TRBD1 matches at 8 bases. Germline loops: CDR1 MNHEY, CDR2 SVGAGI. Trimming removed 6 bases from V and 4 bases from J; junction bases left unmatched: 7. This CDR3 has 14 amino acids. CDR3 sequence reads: CASRDRAVGYGYTF. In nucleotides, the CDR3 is TGTGCCAGCAGGGACAGGGCTGTTGGCTATGGCTACACCTTC.

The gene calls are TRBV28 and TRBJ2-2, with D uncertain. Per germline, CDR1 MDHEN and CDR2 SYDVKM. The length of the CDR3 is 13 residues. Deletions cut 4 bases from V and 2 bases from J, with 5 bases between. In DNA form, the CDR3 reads TGTGCCAGCAGTTCGACAAACACCGGGGAGCTGTTTTTT. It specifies CASSSTNTGELFF.